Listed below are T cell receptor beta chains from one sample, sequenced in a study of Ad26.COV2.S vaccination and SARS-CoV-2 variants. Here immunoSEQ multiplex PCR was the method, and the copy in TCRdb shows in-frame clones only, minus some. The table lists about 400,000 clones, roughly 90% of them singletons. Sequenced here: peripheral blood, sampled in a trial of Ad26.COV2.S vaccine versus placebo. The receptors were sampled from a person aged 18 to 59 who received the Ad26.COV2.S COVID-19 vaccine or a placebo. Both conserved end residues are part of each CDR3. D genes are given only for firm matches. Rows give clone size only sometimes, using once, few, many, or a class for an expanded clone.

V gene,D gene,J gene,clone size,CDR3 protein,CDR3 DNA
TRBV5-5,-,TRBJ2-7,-,CASGSGWQFHEQYF,TGTGCCAGCGGATCCGGGTGGCAGTTCCACGAGCAGTACTTC
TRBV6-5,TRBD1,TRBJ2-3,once,CASSIPVTGADTQYF,TGTGCCAGCAGTATCCCGGTGACAGGGGCAGATACGCAGTATTTT
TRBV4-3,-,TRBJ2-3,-,CASSQDPHLSGGPDTQYF,TGCGCCAGCAGCCAAGATCCCCATCTTTCGGGGGGCCCAGATACGCAGTATTTT
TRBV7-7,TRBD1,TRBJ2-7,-,CASSPGTGGSYEQYF,TGTGCTAGCAGCCCCGGGACAGGGGGCTCCTACGAGCAGTACTTC
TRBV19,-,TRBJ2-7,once,CASSTSGRNYEQYF,TGTGCCAGTAGTACATCAGGGAGAAACTACGAGCAGTACTTC
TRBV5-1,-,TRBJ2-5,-,CASSPNRATPRQETQYF,TGCGCCAGCAGCCCCAACCGAGCCACCCCGCGCCAAGAGACCCAGTACTTC
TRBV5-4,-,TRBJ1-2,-,CASSPAPLSNYGYTF,TGTGCCAGCAGCCCGGCGCCCCTCTCTAACTATGGCTACACCTTC
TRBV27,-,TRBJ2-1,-,CASSPTRGGVYNEQFF,TGTGCCAGCAGTCCCACCCGGGGCGGGGTCTACAATGAGCAGTTCTTC
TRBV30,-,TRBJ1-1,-,CAWSALLRGVAFF,TGTGCCTGGAGTGCCCTTTTGAGGGGGGTGGCTTTCTTT
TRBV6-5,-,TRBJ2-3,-,CASTPVASADTQYF,TGTGCCAGCACTCCGGTGGCGAGCGCAGATACGCAGTATTTT
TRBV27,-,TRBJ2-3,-,CASSFLRSTDTQYF,TGTGCCAGCAGTTTCTTACGATCCACAGATACGCAGTATTTT
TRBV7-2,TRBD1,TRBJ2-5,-,CASSPRGTGVGETQYF,TGTGCCAGCAGCCCAAGAGGGACAGGGGTTGGGGAGACCCAGTACTTC
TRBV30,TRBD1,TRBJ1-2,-,CAWSLSYPGQGFLGYTF,TGTGCCTGGAGTCTTAGTTATCCGGGACAGGGTTTCTTGGGCTACACCTTC
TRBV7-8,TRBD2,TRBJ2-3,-,CASSHRLAGNRGADTQYF,TGTGCCAGCAGCCACAGACTAGCGGGGAATAGAGGGGCAGATACGCAGTATTTT
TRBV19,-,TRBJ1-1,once,CASSTDRLPNTEAFF,TGTGCCAGTAGTACAGACAGGCTCCCGAACACTGAAGCTTTCTTT
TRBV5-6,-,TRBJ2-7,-,CASSLGLQGREQYF,TGTGCCAGCAGCTTGGGCTTACAGGGTCGGGAGCAGTACTTC
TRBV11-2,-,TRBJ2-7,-,CASSYTGSYYEQYF,TGTGCCAGCAGCTACACAGGTTCCTACTACGAGCAGTACTTC
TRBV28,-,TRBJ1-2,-,CASSFPQEFYGYTF,TGTGCCAGCAGTTTCCCACAGGAGTTTTATGGCTACACCTTC
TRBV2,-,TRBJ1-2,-,CASSGGRRGYTF,TGTGCCAGCAGTGGGGGACGACGTGGCTACACCTTC
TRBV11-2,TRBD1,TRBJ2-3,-,CATTTGTGSQDTQYF,TGTGCCACAACCACCGGGACAGGGTCGCAAGATACGCAGTATTTT
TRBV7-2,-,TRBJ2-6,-,CASSRVAGANVLTF,TGTGCCAGCAGCCGCGTCGCTGGGGCCAACGTCCTGACTTTC
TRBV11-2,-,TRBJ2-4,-,CASSLDPQRPWYF,TGTGCCAGCAGCTTAGATCCCCAGCGGCCCTGGTACTTC
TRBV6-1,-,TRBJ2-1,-,CASSEEVSGSYNEQFF,TGTGCCAGCAGTGAAGAGGTTAGCGGATCCTACAATGAGCAGTTCTTC
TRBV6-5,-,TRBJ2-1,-,CAGGGQAYNEQFF,TGTGCCGGGGGAGGACAGGCTTACAATGAGCAGTTCTTC
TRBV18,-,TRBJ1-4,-,CASSPPSVSEKLFF,TGTGCCAGCTCACCCCCCTCCGTCTCTGAAAAACTGTTTTTT
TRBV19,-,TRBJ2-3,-,CASSAREFTDTQYF,TGTGCCAGTAGCGCCCGGGAATTCACAGATACGCAGTATTTT
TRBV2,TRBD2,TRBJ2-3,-,CASSGAGGQITDTQYF,TGTGCCAGCAGTGGGGCGGGGGGACAAATCACAGATACGCAGTATTTT
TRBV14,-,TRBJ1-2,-,CASSQLAGVNYGYTF,TGTGCCAGCAGCCAATTAGCAGGGGTTAACTATGGCTACACCTTC
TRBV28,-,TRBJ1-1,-,CASTYMTGSAEAFF,TGTGCCAGCACCTATATGACAGGTTCGGCTGAAGCTTTCTTT
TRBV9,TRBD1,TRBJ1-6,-,CASSVQGALDYNSPLHF,TGTGCCAGCAGCGTACAGGGGGCGCTTGACTATAATTCACCCCTCCACTTT
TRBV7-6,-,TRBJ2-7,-,CASSLIGGGYEQYF,TGTGCCAGCAGCTTAATAGGGGGAGGCTACGAGCAGTACTTC
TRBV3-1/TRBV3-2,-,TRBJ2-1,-,CASQEYNEQFF,TGTGCCAGTCAGGAGTACAATGAGCAGTTCTTC
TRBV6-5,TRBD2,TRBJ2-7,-,CASRHPGLAVEQYF,TGTGCCAGCAGACACCCGGGACTAGCGGTCGAGCAGTACTTC
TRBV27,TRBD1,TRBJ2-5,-,CASSFYQGAGETQYF,TGTGCCAGCAGTTTCTATCAGGGGGCGGGAGAGACCCAGTACTTC
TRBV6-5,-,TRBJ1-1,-,CASSQYTNTEAFF,TGTGCCAGCAGCCAGTATACGAACACTGAAGCTTTCTTT
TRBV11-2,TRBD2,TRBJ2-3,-,CASSLGLAAPTDTQYF,TGTGCCAGCAGCTTAGGTCTAGCGGCCCCCACAGATACGCAGTATTTT
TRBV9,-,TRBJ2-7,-,CASSDDAGAHLGEQYF,TGTGCCAGCAGCGATGATGCGGGGGCCCATCTGGGAGAGCAGTACTTC
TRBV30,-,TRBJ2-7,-,CAWSVGGASYEQYF,TGTGCCTGGAGTGTAGGGGGGGCATCCTACGAGCAGTACTTC
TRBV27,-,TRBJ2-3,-,CASSLNRAYTDTQYF,TGTGCCAGCAGTTTAAACCGAGCCTACACAGATACGCAGTATTTT
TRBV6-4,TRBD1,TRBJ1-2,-,CASSDRTGGYGYTF,TGTGCCAGCAGTGACCGGACAGGGGGCTATGGCTACACCTTC
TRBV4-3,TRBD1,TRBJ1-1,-,CASRGQSLAEAFF,TGCGCCAGCAGGGGACAGTCCCTCGCTGAAGCTTTCTTT
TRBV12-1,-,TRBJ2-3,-,CASSCLVRRGTQYF,TGTGCCAGCAGTTGTCTAGTGCGTAGGGGTACGCAGTATTTT
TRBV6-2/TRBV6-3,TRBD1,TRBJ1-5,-,CASSYDRVYSNQPQHF,TGTGCCAGCAGTTACGACAGGGTTTATAGCAATCAGCCCCAGCATTTT
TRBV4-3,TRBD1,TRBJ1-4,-,CASSQSGTGVEKLFF,TGCGCCAGCAGCCAATCCGGGACAGGGGTGGAAAAACTGTTTTTT
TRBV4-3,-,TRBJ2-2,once,CASSHPLRWGSNTGELFF,TGCGCCAGCAGCCATCCCCTACGTTGGGGTTCGAACACCGGGGAGCTGTTTTTT
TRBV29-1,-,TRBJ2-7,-,CSVEEIQGSEQYF,TGCAGCGTTGAAGAAATACAGGGAAGCGAGCAGTACTTC
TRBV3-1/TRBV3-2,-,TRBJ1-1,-,CASSRWGQTNTEAFF,TGTGCCAGCAGCCGATGGGGGCAAACCAACACTGAAGCTTTCTTT
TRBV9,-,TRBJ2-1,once,CASSPPPSSYNEQFF,TGTGCCAGCAGCCCACCCCCGAGCTCCTACAATGAGCAGTTCTTC
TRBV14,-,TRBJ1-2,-,CASSQGKGVVINYGYTF,TGTGCCAGCAGCCAAGGCAAGGGGGTGGTTATTAACTATGGCTACACCTTC
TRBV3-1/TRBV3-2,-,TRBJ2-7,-,CASSQGPVYEQYF,TGTGCCAGCAGCCAAGGACCGGTCTACGAGCAGTACTTC
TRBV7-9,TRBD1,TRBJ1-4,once,CASSFDRVRVRANEKLFF,TGTGCCAGCAGCTTCGACAGGGTTCGAGTGCGGGCTAATGAAAAACTGTTTTTT